The 13 T cell receptor beta chains below come from one sample, sequenced in a study of siplizumab effects on memory and regulatory T cells. Assay used: immunoSEQ multiplex PCR; TCRdb lists only in-frame clones, some missing. The repertoire includes about 27,000 clones, about 79% of them detected once, and 24% sits in the top ten. Material: memory CD4+ T cells sorted from blood. The receptors originated from a human donor in good health.

V and J are TRBV7-2 and TRBJ2-3, with TRBD1 matching 7 bases. The V and J ends lost 6 bases and 0 bases, in that order; junction bases with no gene match: 6. The CDR3 spans 15 residues. CDR1 and CDR2 (germline): SGHTA, FQGNSA. CDR3 in amino acids: CASRQPGQSTDTQYF. The CDR3 DNA follows: TGTGCCAGCAGACAACCGGGACAGAGCACAGATACGCAGTATTTT.

This clone was counted a few times. V usage is TRBV23-1 and J usage is TRBJ2-5; no clear D. TRBV23-1 is designated an ORF whose function remains uncertain. The V and J ends lost 1 base and 11 bases respectively, with 8 bases between them. This CDR3 has 11 amino acids. DNA of the CDR3: TGCGCCAGCAGTCAATGCCGACCTCAGTACTTC. Translation gives CASSQCRPQYF.

This clone appeared a few times. This chain uses TRBV21-1 with TRBJ2-7; TRBD2 is the table's D call and was not checked against the DNA. TRBV21-1 is an annotated pseudogene. CDR3 size: 14 residues. In DNA, the CDR3 is TGTGCCAGCAGCACAACTAGCGCGACCTACGAGCAGTACTTC. Its translation is CASSTTSATYEQYF.

The chain employs TRBV21-1 and TRBJ2-1; the tabulated D call, TRBD1, remains unverified against the DNA. TRBV21-1 is an annotated pseudogene. The CDR3 is 10 residues long. CDR3 bases: TGTGCCAGCAGCATCCAGGGGCGGTTCTTC. This sequence encodes CASSIQGRFF.

J is TRBJ1-1 and V is TRBV30; D is unclear. V lost 3 bases and J lost 1, with 9 bases in between. CDR1 is GTSNPN and CDR2 is SVGIG in the germline V gene (reference sequence). The CDR3 spans 13 residues. CDR3 sequence reads: CAWRQGSNTEAFF. CDR3 sequence (DNA): TGTGCCTGGAGACAAGGGTCGAACACTGAAGCTTTCTTT.

V gene TRBV19 combines with J gene TRBJ1-5, with D perhaps matching TRBD1 (5 bases). The germline V gene has CDR1 LNHDA and CDR2 SQIVND (reference sequence). This CDR3 has 15 amino acids. V was clipped by 2 bases and J by 4 bases, with 12 bases between them. Here the CDR3 DNA reads TGTGCCAGTAGTATACGAGGGGCTAGAAATCAGCCCCAGCATTTT. It specifies CASSIRGARNQPQHF. The full variable domain, with the rest looked up from reference TRBV19 and TRBJ1-5, is DGGITQSPKYLFRKEGQNVTLSCEQNLNHDAMYWYRQDPGQGLRLIYYSQIVNDFQKGDIAEGYSVSREKKESFPLTVTSAQKNPTAFYLCASSIRGARNQPQHFGDGTRLSIL.

This clone appeared once. The chain uses TRBV5-1 and TRBJ1-2; D gene uncertain. The germline V and J ends were trimmed by 4 bases and 2 bases, with 9 bases remaining between them. In germline, CDR1 is SGHRS, CDR2 YFSETQ. The CDR3 length is 13 residues. This CDR3 is CASSPDGNYGYTF. CDR3 DNA sequence: TGCGCCAGCAGCCCCGACGGGAACTATGGCTACACCTTC.

This clone is judged medium-sized. The gene calls are TRBV7-9 and TRBJ1-1; D is unresolved. V gave up 5 bases and J gave up 1 base, with 8 bases separating them. Germline lookup yields CDR1 SEHNR and CDR2 FQNEAQ (reference sequence). The CDR3 extends over 13 amino acids. CDR3 in DNA: TGTGCCAGCAGCAGGACGGGGAACACTGAAGCTTTCTTT. Translation gives CASSRTGNTEAFF.

CDR3 sequence (DNA): TGTGCCAGCAGCGTAGGAGACAGGGCGTACGAGCAGTACTTC. Amino acids: CASSVGDRAYEQYF. J is TRBJ2-7 and V is TRBV9; 7 nucleotides match TRBD1. Germline lookup yields CDR1 SGDLS and CDR2 YYNGEE. V lost 0 bases, J lost 4 bases, and 4 bases stayed unmatched. The CDR3 spans 14 residues.

The chain joins TRBV5-4 to TRBJ2-5; 9 positions agree with TRBD1. The V gene end was trimmed by 6 bases and the J gene end by 4 bases; junction bases not matched to a gene: 13. The CDR3 has 16 residues. Germline CDR1 reads SGHNT; CDR2 reads YYREEE (reference sequence). The CDR3 protein is CASTSTRQGGRETQYF. The DNA of the CDR3 is TGTGCCAGCACATCCACCCGACAGGGGGGCCGAGAGACCCAGTACTTC.

The gene calls are TRBV7-2 and TRBJ1-1; no reliable D call. This CDR3 spans 14 amino acids. Germline V gene lookup returns CDR1 SGHTA and CDR2 FQGNSA. Trimming removed 1 base from V and 0 bases from J, with 6 bases in between. The CDR3 DNA follows: TGTGCCAGCAGCTTAGGCAATATGAACACTGAAGCTTTCTTT. Its translation is CASSLGNMNTEAFF.

CDR3 in amino acids: CASSLTGVGTDTQYF. DNA of the CDR3: TGCGCCAGCAGCTTGACGGGAGTCGGGACAGATACGCAGTATTTT. The chain carries TRBV5-1 and TRBJ2-3, with D perhaps TRBD2 (6 bases). Trimming shortened V by 1 base and J by 3 bases, and 12 bases separated the two germline ends. Germline V gene data show CDR1 as SGHRS and CDR2 as YFSETQ. The CDR3 totals 15 residues.

The chain uses TRBV6-4 and TRBJ1-3, with D perhaps matching TRBD1 (5 bases). The V gene lost 2 bases and the J gene lost 4 bases, with 12 bases spanning the gap. The CDR3 has 15 residues. Germline assignment: CDR1 MRHNA and CDR2 SNTAGT. CDR3 in DNA: TGTGCCAGCAGTGACACCCCAGGGCCCGGAAACACCATATATTTT. Translation: CASSDTPGPGNTIYF.